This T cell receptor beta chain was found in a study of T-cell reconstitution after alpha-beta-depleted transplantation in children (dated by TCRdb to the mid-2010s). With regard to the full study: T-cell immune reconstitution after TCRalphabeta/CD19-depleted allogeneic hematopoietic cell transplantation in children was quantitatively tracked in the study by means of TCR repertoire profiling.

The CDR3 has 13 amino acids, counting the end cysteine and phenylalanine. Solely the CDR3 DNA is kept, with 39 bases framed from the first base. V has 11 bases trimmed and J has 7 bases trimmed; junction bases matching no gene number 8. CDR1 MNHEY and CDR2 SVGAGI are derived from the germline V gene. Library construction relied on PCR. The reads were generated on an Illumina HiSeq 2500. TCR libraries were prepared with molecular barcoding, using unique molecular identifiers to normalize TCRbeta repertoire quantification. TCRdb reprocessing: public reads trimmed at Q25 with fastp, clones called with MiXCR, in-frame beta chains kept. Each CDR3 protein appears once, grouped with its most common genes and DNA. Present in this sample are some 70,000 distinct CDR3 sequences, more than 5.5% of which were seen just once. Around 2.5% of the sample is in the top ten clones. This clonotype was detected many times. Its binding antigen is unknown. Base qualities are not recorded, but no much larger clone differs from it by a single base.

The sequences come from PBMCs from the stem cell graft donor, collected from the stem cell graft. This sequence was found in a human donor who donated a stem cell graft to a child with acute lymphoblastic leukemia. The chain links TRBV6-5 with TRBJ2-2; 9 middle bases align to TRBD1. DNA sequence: TGTGCCTCCCGGGACAGGGTCCACGGGGAGCTGTTTTTT. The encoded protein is CASRDRVHGELFF.